This T cell receptor beta chain originates from a study of blood T cell repertoires in COVID-19. On the study more broadly: Sites in the United States, Italy and Spain provided acute and convalescent COVID-19 samples. Nucleic acid was either cDNA or gDNA, and it came from T cells, B-cell-depleted T cells, or PBMCs.

Original processing methods: Amplification of reference gene primers was used by the study to estimate nucleated cell counts. Using immunoSEQ multiplex PCR, the repertoire was profiled, and TCRdb retains in-frame clones only, with some absent. V, J and clone size are those of that table, while D and trimming were read from the DNA. This sample yields about 160,000 clones, of which more than 75% are seen a single time; around 6.1% belongs to the top ten. Unmatched junction bases numbered 8, after V lost 5 bases and J lost 3 bases. CDR3 length: 14 residues. Germline V gene sequence: CDR1 SQVTM, CDR2 ANQGSEA.

Sequencing was carried out using peripheral blood. The rearrangement uses TRBV29-1 and TRBJ2-3; 7 nucleotides agree with TRBD1. This sequence was found in an elderly man with acute or convalescent COVID-19. The CDR3 loop reads CSVTFGTVTDTQYF. DNA of the CDR3: TGCAGCGTTACTTTTGGGACAGTGACAGATACGCAGTATTTT.